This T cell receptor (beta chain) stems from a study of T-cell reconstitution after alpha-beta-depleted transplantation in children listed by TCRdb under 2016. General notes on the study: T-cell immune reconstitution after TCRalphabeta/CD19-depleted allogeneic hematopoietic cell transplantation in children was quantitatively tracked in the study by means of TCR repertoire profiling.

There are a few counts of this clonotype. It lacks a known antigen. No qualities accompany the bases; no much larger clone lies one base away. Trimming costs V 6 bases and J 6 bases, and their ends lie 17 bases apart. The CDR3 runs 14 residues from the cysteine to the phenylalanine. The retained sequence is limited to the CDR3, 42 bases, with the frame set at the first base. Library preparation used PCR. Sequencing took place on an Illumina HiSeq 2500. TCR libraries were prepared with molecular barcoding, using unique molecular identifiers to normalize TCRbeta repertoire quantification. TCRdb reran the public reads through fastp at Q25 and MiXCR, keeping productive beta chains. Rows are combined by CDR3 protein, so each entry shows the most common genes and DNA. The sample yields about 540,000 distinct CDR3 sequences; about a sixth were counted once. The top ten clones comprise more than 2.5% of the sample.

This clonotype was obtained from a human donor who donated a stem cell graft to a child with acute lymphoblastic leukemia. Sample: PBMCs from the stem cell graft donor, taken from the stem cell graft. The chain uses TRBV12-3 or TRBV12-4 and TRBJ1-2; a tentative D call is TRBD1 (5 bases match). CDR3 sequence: CASRPTRTRDGYTF. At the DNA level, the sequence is TGTGCCAGCAGACCCACCCGGACACGTGATGGCTACACCTTC.